A single T cell receptor beta chain is shown here with its context. Its cognate antigen is unknown. This specimen comes from a study of cytomegalovirus exposure and HLA in healthy donors. Whole-study results and caveats: HLA allele associations emerged for about 18,000 TCR beta sequences in a later analysis, at 0.05 false discovery rate.

Germline V gene sequence: CDR1 LNHDA, CDR2 SQIVND (reference sequence). The CDR3 contains 15 residues. V was pared by 6 bases and J by 5 bases, with 5 bases of the junction left unmatched. PCR involved 60 Vbeta and 13 Jbeta primers. Data came from immunoSEQ multiplex PCR; TCRdb stores just in-frame clones and leaves some out. The table shows some 180,000 clones, with roughly 80% occurring only once. The chain combines TRBV19 with TRBJ2-5; 14 bases agree with TRBD2. Material: PBMCs. This TCR came from a woman in her late teens or twenties in good health and CMV-seronegative. For the CDR3, the DNA is TGTGCCAGTAGCCCGGGACTAGCGGGAGTCGAGACCCAGTACTTC. It yields the protein CASSPGLAGVETQYF.